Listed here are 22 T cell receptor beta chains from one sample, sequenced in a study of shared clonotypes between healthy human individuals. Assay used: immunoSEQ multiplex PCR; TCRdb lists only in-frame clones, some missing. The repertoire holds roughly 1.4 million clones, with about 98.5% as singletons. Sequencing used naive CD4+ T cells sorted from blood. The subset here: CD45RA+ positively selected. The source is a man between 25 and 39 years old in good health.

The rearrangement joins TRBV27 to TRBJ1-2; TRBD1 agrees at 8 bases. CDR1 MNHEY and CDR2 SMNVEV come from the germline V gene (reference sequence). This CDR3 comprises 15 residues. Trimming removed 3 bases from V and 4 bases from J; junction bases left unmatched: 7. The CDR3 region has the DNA TGTGCCAGCAGTTTTCAGGGGGCCCCGGTCTATGGCTACACCTTC. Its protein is CASSFQGAPVYGYTF.

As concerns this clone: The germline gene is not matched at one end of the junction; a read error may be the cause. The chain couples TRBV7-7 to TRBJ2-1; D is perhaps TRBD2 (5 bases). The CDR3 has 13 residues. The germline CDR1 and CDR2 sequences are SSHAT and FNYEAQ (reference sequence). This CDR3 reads CASSLESGNEQFF. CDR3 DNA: TGTGCTAGCAGCTTAGAAAGCGGAAATGAGCAGTTCTTC.

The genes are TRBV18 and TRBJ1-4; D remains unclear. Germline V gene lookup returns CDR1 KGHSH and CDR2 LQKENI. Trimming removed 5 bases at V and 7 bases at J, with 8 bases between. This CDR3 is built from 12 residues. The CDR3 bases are TGTGCCAGCTCATCTCCCTCTGAAAAACTGTTTTTT. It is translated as CASSSPSEKLFF.

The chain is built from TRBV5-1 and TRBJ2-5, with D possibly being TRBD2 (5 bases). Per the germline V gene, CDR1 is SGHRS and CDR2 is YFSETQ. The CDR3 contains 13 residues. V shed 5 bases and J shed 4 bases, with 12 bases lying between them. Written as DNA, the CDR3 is TGCGCCAGCAGGGGCGAGGGTGGAGAGACCCAGTACTTC. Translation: CASRGEGGETQYF.

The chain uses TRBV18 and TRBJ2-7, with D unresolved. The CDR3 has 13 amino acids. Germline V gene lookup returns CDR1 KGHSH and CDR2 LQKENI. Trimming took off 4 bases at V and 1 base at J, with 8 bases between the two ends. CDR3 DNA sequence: TGTGCCAGCTCACTGGGTGAGTCCTACGAGCAGTACTTC. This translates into CASSLGESYEQYF.

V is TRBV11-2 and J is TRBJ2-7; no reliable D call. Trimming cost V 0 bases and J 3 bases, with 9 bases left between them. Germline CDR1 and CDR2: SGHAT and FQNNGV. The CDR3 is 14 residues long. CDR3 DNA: TGTGCCAGCAGCTTAGAGACACAGCTCTACGAGCAGTACTTC. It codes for CASSLETQLYEQYF.

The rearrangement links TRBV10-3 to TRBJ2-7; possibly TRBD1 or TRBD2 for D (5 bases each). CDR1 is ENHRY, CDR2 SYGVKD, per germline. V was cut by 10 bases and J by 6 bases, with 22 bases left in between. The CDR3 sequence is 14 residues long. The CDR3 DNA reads TGTGCCACTACTCAGCCGGGATCAGGGAGCGAGCAGTACTTC. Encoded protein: CATTQPGSGSEQYF.

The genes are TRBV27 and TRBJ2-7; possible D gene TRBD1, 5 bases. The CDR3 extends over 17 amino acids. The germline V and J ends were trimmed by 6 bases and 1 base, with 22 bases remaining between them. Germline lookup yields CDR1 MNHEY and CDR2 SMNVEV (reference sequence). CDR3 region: CASSPFAVRVPSYEQYF. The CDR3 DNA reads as TGTGCCAGCAGCCCATTCGCCGTCAGGGTGCCTTCCTACGAGCAGTACTTC.

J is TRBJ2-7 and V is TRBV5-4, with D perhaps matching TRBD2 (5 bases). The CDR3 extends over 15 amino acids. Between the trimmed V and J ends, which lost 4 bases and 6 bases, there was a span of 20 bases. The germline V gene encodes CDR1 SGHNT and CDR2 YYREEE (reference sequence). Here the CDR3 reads CASSRGAAGGPEQYF. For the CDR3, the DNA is TGTGCCAGCAGCCGGGGAGCGGCCGGAGGCCCCGAGCAGTACTTC.

The CDR3 is CAWTPDGYYEQYF. The CDR3 region has the DNA TGTGCCTGGACCCCCGACGGATACTACGAGCAGTACTTC. The chain joins TRBV30 to TRBJ2-7; no definite D call. There are 13 residues in the CDR3. V lost 4 bases and J 3 bases, leaving 13 bases between the germline ends. Germline values: CDR1 GTSNPN, CDR2 SVGIG (reference sequence).

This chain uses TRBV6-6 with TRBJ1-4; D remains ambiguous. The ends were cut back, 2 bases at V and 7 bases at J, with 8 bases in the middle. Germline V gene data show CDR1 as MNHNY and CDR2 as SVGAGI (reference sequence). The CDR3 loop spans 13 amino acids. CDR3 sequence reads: CASSYEVREKLFF. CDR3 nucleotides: TGTGCCAGCAGTTACGAGGTGCGTGAAAAACTGTTTTTT.

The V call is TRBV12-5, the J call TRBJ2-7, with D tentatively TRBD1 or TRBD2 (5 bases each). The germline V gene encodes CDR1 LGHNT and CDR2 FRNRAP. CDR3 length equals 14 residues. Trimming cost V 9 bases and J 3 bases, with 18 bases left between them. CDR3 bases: TGTGCTAGACGCCGGGACGATCTCCGCTACGAGCAGTACTTC. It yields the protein CARRRDDLRYEQYF. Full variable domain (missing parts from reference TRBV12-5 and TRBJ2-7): DARVTQTPRHKVTEMGQEVTMRCQPILGHNTVFWYRQTMMQGLELLAYFRNRAPLDDSGMPKDRFSAEMPDATLATLKIQPSEPRDSAVYFCARRRDDLRYEQYFGPGTRLTVT.

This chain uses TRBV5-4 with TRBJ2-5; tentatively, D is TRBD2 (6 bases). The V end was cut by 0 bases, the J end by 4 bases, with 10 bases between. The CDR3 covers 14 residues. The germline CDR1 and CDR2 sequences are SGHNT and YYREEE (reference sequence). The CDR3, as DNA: TGTGCCAGCAGCTTGGGGCAGGGACTAGAGACCCAGTACTTC. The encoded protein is CASSLGQGLETQYF.

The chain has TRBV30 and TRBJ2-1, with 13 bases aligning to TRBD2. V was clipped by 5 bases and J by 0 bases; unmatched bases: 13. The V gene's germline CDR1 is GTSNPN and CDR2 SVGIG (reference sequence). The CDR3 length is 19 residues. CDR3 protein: CAWRGGLAGTQSSYNEQFF. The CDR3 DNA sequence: TGTGCCTGGCGCGGGGGACTAGCGGGGACACAAAGCTCCTACAATGAGCAGTTCTTC.

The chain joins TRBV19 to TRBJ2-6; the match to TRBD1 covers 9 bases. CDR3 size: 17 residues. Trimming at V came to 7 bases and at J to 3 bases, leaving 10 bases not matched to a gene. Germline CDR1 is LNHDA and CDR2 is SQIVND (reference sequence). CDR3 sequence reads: CASTAGTGSGGANVLTF. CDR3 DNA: TGTGCCAGTACCGCTGGGACAGGGTCGGGTGGGGCCAACGTCCTGACTTTC. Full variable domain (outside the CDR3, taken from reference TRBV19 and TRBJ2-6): DGGITQSPKYLFRKEGQNVTLSCEQNLNHDAMYWYRQDPGQGLRLIYYSQIVNDFQKGDIAEGYSVSREKKESFPLTVTSAQKNPTAFYLCASTAGTGSGGANVLTFGAGSRLTVL.

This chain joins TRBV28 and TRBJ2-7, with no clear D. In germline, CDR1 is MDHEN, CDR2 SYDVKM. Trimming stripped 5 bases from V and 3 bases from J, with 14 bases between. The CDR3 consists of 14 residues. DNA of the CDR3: TGTGCCAGCAGTCTCCCGGGTATAGACTACGAGCAGTACTTC. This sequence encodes CASSLPGIDYEQYF.

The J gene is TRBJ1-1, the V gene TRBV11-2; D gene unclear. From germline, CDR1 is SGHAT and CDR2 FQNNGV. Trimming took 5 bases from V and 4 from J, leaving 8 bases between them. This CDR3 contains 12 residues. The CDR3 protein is CASSRRVTEAFF. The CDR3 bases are TGTGCCAGCAGCCGGAGGGTCACTGAAGCTTTCTTT.

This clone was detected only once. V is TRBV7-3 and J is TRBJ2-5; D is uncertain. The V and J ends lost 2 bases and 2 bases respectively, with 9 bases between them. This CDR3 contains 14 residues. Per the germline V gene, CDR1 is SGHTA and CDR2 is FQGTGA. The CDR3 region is CASSLWAGQETQYF. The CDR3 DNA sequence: TGTGCCAGCAGCTTATGGGCAGGACAAGAGACCCAGTACTTC. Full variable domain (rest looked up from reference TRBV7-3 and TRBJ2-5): GAGVSQTPSNKVTEKGKYVELRCDPISGHTALYWYRQSLGQGPEFLIYFQGTGAADDSGLPNDRFFAVRPEGSVSTLKIQRTERGDSAVYLCASSLWAGQETQYFGPGTRLLVL.

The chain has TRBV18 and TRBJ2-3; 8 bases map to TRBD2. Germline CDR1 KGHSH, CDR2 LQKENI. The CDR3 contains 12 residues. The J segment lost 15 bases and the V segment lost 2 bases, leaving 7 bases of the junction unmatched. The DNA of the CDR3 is TGTGCCAGCTCACCAACCGAGCGGGAGTATTATTTT. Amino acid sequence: CASSPTEREYYF.

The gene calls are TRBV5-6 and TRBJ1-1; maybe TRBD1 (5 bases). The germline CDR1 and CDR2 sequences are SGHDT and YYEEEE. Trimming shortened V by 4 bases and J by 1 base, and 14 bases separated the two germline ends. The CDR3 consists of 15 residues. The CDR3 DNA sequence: TGTGCCAGCAGCCCGCGTCTAGGACAGAACACTGAAGCTTTCTTT. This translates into CASSPRLGQNTEAFF. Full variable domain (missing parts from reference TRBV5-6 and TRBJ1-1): DAGVTQSPTHLIKTRGQQVTLRCSPKSGHDTVSWYQQALGQGPQFIFQYYEEEERQRGNFPDRFSGHQFPNYSSELNVNALLLGDSALYLCASSPRLGQNTEAFFGQGTRLTVV.

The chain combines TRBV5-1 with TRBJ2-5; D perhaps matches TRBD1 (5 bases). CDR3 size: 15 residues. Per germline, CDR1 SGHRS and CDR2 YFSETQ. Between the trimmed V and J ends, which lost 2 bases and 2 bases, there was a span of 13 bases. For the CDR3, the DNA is TGCGCCAGCAGCTTTAAGTTGTCAGGGCAAGAGACCCAGTACTTC. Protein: CASSFKLSGQETQYF.

The CDR3 protein is CASSLNFASSYEQYF. The CDR3 bases are TGTGCCAGCAGCCTGAATTTCGCGAGCTCCTACGAGCAGTACTTC. The J gene is TRBJ2-7, the V gene TRBV7-2; D is unclear. CDR3 size: 15 residues. Germline CDR1 is SGHTA and CDR2 is FQGNSA. The V end lost 5 bases, the J end lost 0 bases, and 14 bases lay between the germline ends.